This T cell receptor beta chain is drawn from a study of blood T cell repertoires in COVID-19. Only one count was recorded for this clone. The repertoire was sequenced with immunoSEQ multiplex PCR; TCRdb's copy has only in-frame clones and lacks some. Of approximately 82,000 clones in the sample, approximately 92% were seen once. There are 15 residues in the CDR3. Trimming took 4 bases from V and 5 from J; bases not matched to a gene: 7. CDR1 is LGHDT and CDR2 is YNNKEL in the germline V gene (reference sequence). J is TRBJ2-5 and V is TRBV3-1 (or the pseudogene TRBV3-2); 10 bases match TRBD1. This receptor was obtained from a woman aged 55-70 years with active COVID-19. Sequencing input: peripheral blood. The CDR3: CASSPGTGVRETQYF. The CDR3 coding sequence is TGTGCCAGCAGCCCCGGGACAGGGGTCAGGGAGACCCAGTACTTC.